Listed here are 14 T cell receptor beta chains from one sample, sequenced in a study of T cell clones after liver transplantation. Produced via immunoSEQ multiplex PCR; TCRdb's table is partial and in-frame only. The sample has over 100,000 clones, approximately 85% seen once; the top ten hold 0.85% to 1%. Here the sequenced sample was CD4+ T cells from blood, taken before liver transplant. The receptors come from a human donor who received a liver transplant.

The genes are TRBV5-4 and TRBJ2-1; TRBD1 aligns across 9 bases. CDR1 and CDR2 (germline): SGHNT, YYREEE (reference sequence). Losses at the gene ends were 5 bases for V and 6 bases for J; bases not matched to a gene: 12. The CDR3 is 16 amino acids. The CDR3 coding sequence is TGTGCCAGCAGTTCCGAAGGGGGACAGGGAACCAATGAGCAGTTCTTC. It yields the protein CASSSEGGQGTNEQFF. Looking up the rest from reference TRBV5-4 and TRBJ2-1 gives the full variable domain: ETGVTQSPTHLIKTRGQQVTLRCSSQSGHNTVSWYQQALGQGPQFIFQYYREEENGRGNFPPRFSGLQFPNYSSELNVNALELDDSALYLCASSSEGGQGTNEQFFGPGTRLTVL.

CDR3 nucleotides: TGTGCCAGCAGCCCGACCTCCCTAGCGGGGGGCTACGAGCAGTACTTC. The encoded protein is CASSPTSLAGGYEQYF. The rearrangement uses TRBV11-2 and TRBJ2-7; 11 bases align to TRBD2. This CDR3 has 16 amino acids. Unmatched junction bases numbered 9, after V lost 5 bases and J lost 3 bases. Looked up from germline, CDR1 is SGHAT and CDR2 is FQNNGV.

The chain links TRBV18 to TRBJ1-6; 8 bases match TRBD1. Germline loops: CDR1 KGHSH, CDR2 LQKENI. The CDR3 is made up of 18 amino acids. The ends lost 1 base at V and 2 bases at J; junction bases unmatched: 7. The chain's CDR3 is CASSPLGQGSAYNSPLHF. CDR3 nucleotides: TGTGCCAGCTCACCACTAGGACAGGGCTCGGCCTATAATTCACCCCTCCACTTT.

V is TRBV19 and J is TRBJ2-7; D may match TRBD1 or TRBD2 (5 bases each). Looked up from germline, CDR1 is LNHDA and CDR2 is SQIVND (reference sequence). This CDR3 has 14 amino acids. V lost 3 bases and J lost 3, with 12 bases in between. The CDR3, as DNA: TGTGCCAGTAGTATCGGGGCAGGGCGCTACGAGCAGTACTTC. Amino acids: CASSIGAGRYEQYF.

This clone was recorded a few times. In DNA, the CDR3 is TGTGCCAGCAGCTTTACGGCTAGCGGGAGTTTCGACACCGGGGAGCTGTTTTTT. This gives the protein CASSFTASGSFDTGELFF. The V gene is TRBV7-3, the J gene TRBJ2-2; 10 bases fit TRBD2. Germline loops: CDR1 SGHTA, CDR2 FQGTGA. CDR3 length: 18 residues. With V trimmed by 3 bases and J by 3 bases, 10 bases remained unmatched.

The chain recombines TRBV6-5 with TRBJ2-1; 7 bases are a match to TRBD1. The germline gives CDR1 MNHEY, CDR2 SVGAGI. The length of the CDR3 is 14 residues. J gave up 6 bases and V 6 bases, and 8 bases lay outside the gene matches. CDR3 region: CASRWDRGGNEQFF. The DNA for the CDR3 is TGTGCCAGCAGATGGGACAGAGGTGGCAATGAGCAGTTCTTC.

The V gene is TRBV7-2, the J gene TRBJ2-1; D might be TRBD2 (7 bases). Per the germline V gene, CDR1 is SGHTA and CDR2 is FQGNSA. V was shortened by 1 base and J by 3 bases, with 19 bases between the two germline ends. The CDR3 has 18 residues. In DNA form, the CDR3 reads TGTGCCAGCAGCTTAGTAGGTGGTGGCGGGGGCCGCTACAATGAGCAGTTCTTC. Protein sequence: CASSLVGGGGGRYNEQFF. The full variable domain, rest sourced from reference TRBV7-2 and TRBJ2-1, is GAGVSQSPSNKVTEKGKDVELRCDPISGHTALYWYRQSLGQGLEFLIYFQGNSAPDKSGLPSDRFSAERTGGSVSTLTIQRTQQEDSAVYLCASSLVGGGGGRYNEQFFGPGTRLTVL.

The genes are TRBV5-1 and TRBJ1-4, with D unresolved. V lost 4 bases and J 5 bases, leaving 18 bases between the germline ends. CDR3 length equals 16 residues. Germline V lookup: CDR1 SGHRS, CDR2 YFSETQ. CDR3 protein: CASSTWTVGSNEKLFF. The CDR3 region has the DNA TGCGCCAGCAGCACTTGGACGGTGGGTTCCAATGAAAAACTGTTTTTT.

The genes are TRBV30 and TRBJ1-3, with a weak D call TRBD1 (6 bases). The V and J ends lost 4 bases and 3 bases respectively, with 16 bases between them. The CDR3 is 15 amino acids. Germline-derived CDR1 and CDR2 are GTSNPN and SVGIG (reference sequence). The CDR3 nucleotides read TGTGCCTGGATGGTGGGGGCTGGAGGTGGAAACACCATATATTTT. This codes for CAWMVGAGGGNTIYF.

The CDR3 bases are TGTGCCAGCAGTTCCCAGGGGTCTCTCTCCTACGAGCAGTACTTC. Translation gives CASSSQGSLSYEQYF. The chain couples TRBV6-6 to TRBJ2-7; D possibly corresponds to TRBD1 (6 bases). Per germline, CDR1 MNHNY and CDR2 SVGAGI (reference sequence). Trimming removed 4 bases at V and 0 bases at J, with 13 bases between. This CDR3 has 15 residues.

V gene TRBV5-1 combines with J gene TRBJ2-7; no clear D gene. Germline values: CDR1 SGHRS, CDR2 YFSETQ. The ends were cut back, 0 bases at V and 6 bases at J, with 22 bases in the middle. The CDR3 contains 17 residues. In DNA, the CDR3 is TGCGCCAGCAGCTTGGTGGGCGCAGACCCTTACTATACCGAGCAGTACTTC. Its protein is CASSLVGADPYYTEQYF.

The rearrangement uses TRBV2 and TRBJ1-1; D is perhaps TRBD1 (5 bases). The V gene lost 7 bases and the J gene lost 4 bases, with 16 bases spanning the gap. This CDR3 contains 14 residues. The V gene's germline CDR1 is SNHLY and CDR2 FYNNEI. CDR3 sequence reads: CASIEDTYLTEAFF. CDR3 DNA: TGTGCCAGCATTGAGGACACCTATCTCACTGAAGCTTTCTTT.

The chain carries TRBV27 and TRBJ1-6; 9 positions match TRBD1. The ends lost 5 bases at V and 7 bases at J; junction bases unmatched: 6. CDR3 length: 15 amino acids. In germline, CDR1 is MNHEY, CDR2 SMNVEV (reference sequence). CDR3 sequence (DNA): TGTGCCAGCAGTCCCCCCGGGACAGGGAATTCACCCCTCCACTTT. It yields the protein CASSPPGTGNSPLHF.

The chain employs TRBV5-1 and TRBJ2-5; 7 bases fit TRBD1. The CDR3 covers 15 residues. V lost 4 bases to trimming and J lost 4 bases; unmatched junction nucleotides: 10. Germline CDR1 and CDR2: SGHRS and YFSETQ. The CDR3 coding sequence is TGCGCCAGCAGCGCCCCCACCGGGACAGCAGAGACCCAGTACTTC. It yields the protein CASSAPTGTAETQYF. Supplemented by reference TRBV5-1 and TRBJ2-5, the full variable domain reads KAGVTQTPRYLIKTRGQQVTLSCSPISGHRSVSWYQQTPGQGLQFLFEYFSETQRNKGNFPGRFSGRQFSNSRSEMNVSTLELGDSALYLCASSAPTGTAETQYFGPGTRLLVL.